The TCR beta chain described here comes from a study of blood T cell repertoires in COVID-19. Turning to the study itself: Acute and convalescent COVID-19 samples came from the United States, Italy and Spain.

As handled by the study authors: Reference gene primer amplification yielded estimated nucleated cell counts. TCRdb's copy holds only in-frame clones and misses some; the assay was immunoSEQ multiplex PCR. Clone size and the V and J calls come from that table; the DNA yielded D and trimming. Among over 65,000 clones listed, 70% to 90% were seen once. This receptor was obtained from a man in his fifties with active COVID-19. The sequenced sample consisted of peripheral blood.

In DNA, the CDR3 is TGTGCCACCAGCAGAGGCCTGGGACAGAGAATTAGGAGCAATCAGCCCCAGCATTTT. Translation: CATSRGLGQRIRSNQPQHF. This rearrangement joins TRBV15 to TRBJ1-5, with 7 bases fitting TRBD1. V was clipped by 1 base and J by 1 base; unmatched bases: 13. Germline lookup yields CDR1 LNHNV and CDR2 YYDKDF (reference sequence). The CDR3 is 19 residues long.